This T cell receptor (beta chain) was found in a study of shared clonotypes between healthy human individuals. Study-level background: A donor's plate count was three for CD4 naive and three for CD4 memory; CD8 naive had two and CD8 memory one. Findings and caveats of the study: Generation probability values for non-shared clonotypes were lower than those for clonotypes shared by all four donors.

The germline V gene has CDR1 SGHRS and CDR2 YFSETQ. The CDR3 is 17 residues long. Trimming removed 0 bases from V and 4 bases from J, with 18 bases in between. In regard to this clone: Its cognate antigen is unknown.

Cells designated naive CD8 were CD45RO-negative and were positively selected for CCR7, with terminally differentiated effector memory CD45RA+ cells excluded. Those who donated were healthy HIV-negative adults, with no recent acute infections or vaccinations reported. A deep-level run was used for the assay. Measured with immunoSEQ multiplex PCR; TCRdb has only the in-frame clones, and not every one. The table shows around 2,100,000 clones, with about 95% occurring only once. Sequencing used naive CD8+ T cells sorted from blood. The genes are TRBV5-1 and TRBJ2-3; tentative D call: TRBD2 (5 bases). The sequence was collected from a man aged 18-30 years in good health. The CDR3 nucleotides read TGCGCCAGCAGCTTGGGTTCATTGGGAGCACCATCAGATACGCAGTATTTT. Encoded protein: CASSLGSLGAPSDTQYF.